These 17 T cell receptor beta chains were all obtained from the same sample, sequenced in a study of type 1 regulatory T cells. TCRdb reprocessed the reads via MiXCR and lists one record per CDR3 protein. The table has tens of thousands of distinct CDR3 sequences, over 9% seen once. Their target antigens are unknown. Sample: cultured non-Tr1 T cells, either the whole culture or a sorted T cell fraction (not recorded which). The origin of the receptors is a human donor in good health.

The chain has TRBV9 and TRBJ2-1; 11 nucleotides line up with TRBD2. The germline gives CDR1 SGDLS, CDR2 YYNGEE. The CDR3 loop spans 15 amino acids. The J segment lost 8 bases and the V segment lost 1 base, leaving 5 bases of the junction unmatched. The CDR3 is CASSVKTSGSYEQFF. CDR3 DNA: TGTGCCAGCAGCGTAAAAACTAGCGGGAGCTATGAGCAGTTCTTC.

The chain recombines TRBV29-1 with TRBJ2-7; no clear D gene. CDR1 and CDR2 (germline): SQVTM, ANQGSEA. The CDR3 extends over 14 amino acids. V lost 3 bases and J 3 bases, leaving 15 bases between the germline ends. CDR3: CSVDATRVFYEQYF. The CDR3 bases are TGCAGCGTTGATGCCACCCGGGTTTTCTACGAGCAGTACTTC.

This clonotype appeared many times. This rearrangement joins TRBV20-1 to TRBJ1-2, with 7 bases fitting TRBD1. There are 17 residues in the CDR3. Per germline, CDR1 DFQATT and CDR2 SNEGSKA (reference sequence). V lost 6 bases and J lost 0; bases outside the gene matches: 16. CDR3 residues: CSAVPNRGATSNYGYTF. Written as DNA, the CDR3 is TGCAGTGCGGTACCAAACAGGGGTGCGACCTCTAACTATGGCTACACCTTC.

This clonotype showed up many times. V gene TRBV19 combines with J gene TRBJ2-1; perhaps TRBD1 as D (6 bases). Germline V gives CDR1 LNHDA, CDR2 SQIVND (reference sequence). V was cut by 8 bases and J by 6 bases, with 14 bases left in between. The CDR3 extends over 13 amino acids. The CDR3 spells CASSDRLRNEQFF. For the CDR3, the DNA is TGTGCCAGTTCAGACAGGTTACGCAATGAGCAGTTCTTC.

With regard to this clonotype: Since a much larger clone is just one base distant, this may be a read error. The rearrangement links TRBV9 to TRBJ1-4; no clear D gene. The CDR3 runs to 13 residues. From germline, CDR1 is SGDLS and CDR2 YYNGEE. Trimming took off 10 bases at V and 6 bases at J, with 16 bases between the two ends. The CDR3 sequence: CASQDDPYEKLFF. The CDR3, as DNA: TGTGCCTCCCAAGACGACCCTTATGAAAAACTGTTTTTT.

At least ten counts were recorded for this clonotype. This rearrangement joins TRBV27 to TRBJ2-3, with D unresolved. The CDR3 contains 12 residues. Germline CDR1 and CDR2: MNHEY and SMNVEV (reference sequence). The V gene lost 3 bases and the J gene lost 4 bases, with 5 bases spanning the gap. The CDR3: CASSFSPDTQYF. CDR3 bases: TGTGCCAGCAGTTTTAGTCCAGATACGCAGTATTTT.

The rearrangement joins TRBV4-3 to TRBJ1-4, with D possibly being TRBD1 (6 bases). Germline assignment: CDR1 LGHNA and CDR2 YSLEER. V was pared by 5 bases and J by 8 bases, with 18 bases between. CDR3 length: 15 residues. The CDR3 is CASSSSPGAGEKLFF. DNA of the CDR3: TGCGCCAGCAGCTCCAGCCCGGGGGCGGGAGAAAAACTGTTTTTT.

This clonotype was found many times. The chain carries TRBV6-5 and TRBJ1-5, with TRBD1 matching over 9 bases. The CDR3 covers 13 residues. Germline V CDR1 and CDR2: MNHEY, SVGAGI. V lost 6 bases to trimming and J lost 6 bases; unmatched junction nucleotides: 3. Here the CDR3 DNA reads TGTGCCAGCAGGAGGGACAGGGTTCAGCCCCAGCATTTT. Its protein product is CASRRDRVQPQHF.

This clonotype was seen at least ten times. The J gene is TRBJ2-2, the V gene TRBV12-3 or TRBV12-4, with 7 bases matching TRBD1. The CDR3 loop spans 16 amino acids. V was clipped by 3 bases and J by 1 base; unmatched bases: 5. Here the CDR3 DNA reads TGTGCCAGCAGTTTTGAAGGGACAGAGAACACCGGGGAGCTGTTTTTT. Encoded protein: CASSFEGTENTGELFF.

This clonotype was detected ten times or more. The gene calls are TRBV10-2 and TRBJ2-5; tentative D call: TRBD2 (6 bases). The V end lost 5 bases, the J end lost 3 bases, and 13 bases lay between the germline ends. Germline V gives CDR1 WSHSY, CDR2 SAAADI. The CDR3 extends over 14 amino acids. This CDR3 reads CASSTDGGEETQYF. CDR3 nucleotides: TGCGCCAGCAGTACGGACGGAGGGGAAGAGACCCAGTACTTC.

This clonotype was counted only a few times. The CDR3 nucleotides read TGCAGTGCTACAAGGGAGTTTCGGAACAATGAGCAGTTCTTC. Translation: CSATREFRNNEQFF. The rearrangement links TRBV20-1 to TRBJ2-1, with D maybe TRBD2 (5 bases). Trimming took 4 bases from V and 5 from J, leaving 15 bases between them. This CDR3 has 14 residues. Germline-derived CDR1 and CDR2 are DFQATT and SNEGSKA (reference sequence).

At least ten counts were recorded for this clonotype. The V gene is TRBV9, the J gene TRBJ1-6; a possible D gene is TRBD1 (6 bases). The V end was cut by 2 bases, the J end by 12 bases, with 15 bases between. The CDR3 is 14 residues long. Germline V CDR1 and CDR2: SGDLS, YYNGEE. CDR3 sequence reads: CASSVADRMGPLHF. In DNA form, the CDR3 reads TGTGCCAGCAGCGTGGCTGACAGGATGGGACCCCTCCACTTT.

The chain carries TRBV9 and TRBJ2-6, with D possibly matching TRBD2 (7 bases). This CDR3 has 17 residues. Trimming left V 2 bases short and J 7 bases short, with 19 bases between. CDR1 and CDR2 (germline): SGDLS, YYNGEE. The CDR3 is CASSVLALGGAANVLTF. The CDR3 DNA is TGTGCCAGCAGCGTTCTCGCGTTGGGGGGGGCTGCCAACGTCCTGACTTTC.

This clonotype is deemed medium-sized (0.01 to 0.1%). This rearrangement joins TRBV4-3 to TRBJ1-5; D is unclear. CDR3 length equals 14 residues. Germline V gene data show CDR1 as LGHNA and CDR2 as YSLEER. With 0 bases removed from V and 9 bases from J, the gap between germline ends came to 12 bases. The CDR3 region is CASSQDLGRRPQHF. The CDR3 DNA follows: TGCGCCAGCAGCCAAGATTTGGGAAGAAGGCCCCAGCATTTT.

This clonotype was counted between two and nine times. The chain has TRBV5-6 and TRBJ1-1, with D perhaps TRBD1 (5 bases). CDR1 is SGHDT, CDR2 YYEEEE, per germline. The CDR3 length is 14 residues. V was pared by 4 bases and J by 8 bases, with 18 bases between. For the CDR3, the DNA is TGTGCCAGCAGCCTGACGGGGCCAGGAAACGAAGCTTTCTTT. Amino acid sequence: CASSLTGPGNEAFF.

This clonotype has a count of ten or more. The V gene is TRBV7-8, the J gene TRBJ2-7; perhaps TRBD2 as D (6 bases). There are 17 residues in the CDR3. Germline-derived CDR1 and CDR2 are SGHVS and FQNEAQ. V lost 0 bases, J lost 2 bases, and 17 bases lay in between. The CDR3 loop reads CASSLALSRDFPYEQYF. DNA of the CDR3: TGTGCCAGCAGCTTAGCGCTAAGCCGGGACTTCCCCTACGAGCAGTACTTC.

This clonotype was counted at least ten times. The chain links TRBV20-1 to TRBJ1-1, with 12 bases identical to TRBD1. CDR3 length equals 13 residues. The junction had 8 bases not matched to a gene; V was cut back by 5 bases and J by 10 bases. CDR1 and CDR2 from the germline V gene are DFQATT and SNEGSKA (reference sequence). CDR3 in DNA: TGCAGTGCTCGGGACAGGGGGCAATTTGGAGCTTTCTTT. Translation: CSARDRGQFGAFF.